This T cell receptor (beta chain) is from a study of cytomegalovirus exposure and HLA in healthy donors. At the level of the study: The platform used for the 95 to 150 validation repertoires matched that of the 600 to 800 first-cohort repertoires, a later analysis reported. Study conclusions and caveats: Reports described diagnosis of cytomegalovirus status by the classifier as highly specific and sensitive. The tendency of first-cohort TCR clusters to co-occur in the 130 or so validation repertoires was identified by a subsequent analysis.

Only in-frame clones appear in the TCRdb table, and some are missing; sequencing was by immunoSEQ multiplex PCR. The repertoire has roughly 110,000 clones, 88% of them found once; the top ten carry 1.5% to 2%. The germline V gene has CDR1 MDHEN and CDR2 SYDVKM. The CDR3 runs 16 residues. V was pared by 7 bases and J by 0 bases, with 16 bases between. Turning to this clone: Its specificity is not known.

Sequencing input: PBMCs. This clonotype was sampled from a woman in her late teens or twenties in good health and CMV-seropositive. The rearrangement links TRBV28 to TRBJ1-3; D might be TRBD1 (6 bases). The CDR3 coding sequence is TGTGCCAGCACCGGGGCAGGGGCGAACTCTGGAAACACCATATATTTT. It specifies CASTGAGANSGNTIYF.